Listed below are T cell receptor beta chains from one sample, sequenced in a study of blood T cell repertoires in COVID-19. Some clones are missing from TCRdb's copy, which holds only in-frame ones; the method was immunoSEQ multiplex PCR. Here the sample spans 200,000 to 250,000 clones, 82% being singletons. Sequenced sample: PBMCs or T cells enriched from blood (not recorded which). All receptors derive from an older woman who had recovered from COVID-19. The CDR3 runs from the conserved cysteine through the conserved F or W. Fields, in order: J gene, V gene, D gene, clone size, CDR3 DNA, CDR3 protein. D genes are given only for firm matches. Clone size is given for some rows only: seen once, a few or many times, or a class if the clone is expanded.

TRBJ1-2 | TRBV19 | TRBD1 | NA | TGTGCCAGTAACCGGGACAGGGGCTTCTATGGCTACACCTTC | CASNRDRGFYGYTF
TRBJ2-2 | TRBV7-2 | NA | NA | TGTGCCAGCAGCTTACGGACAAACACCGGGGAGCTGTTTTTT | CASSLRTNTGELFF
TRBJ2-5 | TRBV6-5 | NA | few | TGTGCCAGCAGTTTGGGTGGGCGAGAGACCCAGTACTTC | CASSLGGRETQYF
TRBJ1-4 | TRBV6-5 | NA | NA | TGTGCCAGCAGTTTTGACAGAAATAATGAAAAACTGTTTTTT | CASSFDRNNEKLFF
TRBJ2-7 | TRBV4-1 | NA | many | TGCGCCAGCAGCCAAGACTTAGCGCCAGGCTACGAGCAGTACTTC | CASSQDLAPGYEQYF
TRBJ1-4 | TRBV3-1/TRBV3-2 | NA | NA | TGTGCCAGCAGCCAAGAACTGGGGGGAGGTGAAAAACTGTTTTTT | CASSQELGGGEKLFF
TRBJ1-2 | TRBV2 | TRBD1 | NA | TGTGCCAGCAGTGCTACAGGGGGAGGCTACACCTTC | CASSATGGGYTF
TRBJ2-6 | TRBV28 | NA | NA | TGTGCCAGCAGTTTATACGGGTCTGGGGCCAACGTCCTGACTTTC | CASSLYGSGANVLTF
TRBJ1-2 | TRBV9 | NA | NA | TGTGCCAGCAGCGTAGCTCGGGGGGCTGATGGCTACACCTTC | CASSVARGADGYTF
TRBJ1-3 | TRBV5-1 | TRBD1 | NA | TGCGCCAGCGGCCCGGGACAGGGCTTCTCTGGAAACACCATATATTTT | CASGPGQGFSGNTIYF
TRBJ1-3 | TRBV6-5 | NA | NA | TGTGCCAGCAGTCCCAGCGTCAGCTCTGGAAACACCATATATTTT | CASSPSVSSGNTIYF
TRBJ1-1 | TRBV3-1/TRBV3-2 | NA | NA | TGTGCCAGCAGCCAACCACAGAGTGGGCAGAAAGCTTTCTTT | CASSQPQSGQKAFF
TRBJ2-1 | TRBV6-5 | NA | NA | TGTGCCAGCAGTTACCGACAGGATGAGCAGTTCTTC | CASSYRQDEQFF
TRBJ1-1 | TRBV12-5 | NA | NA | TGTGCTAGTGGTTTGGTACTCGGGGGGAACACTGAAGCTTTCTTT | CASGLVLGGNTEAFF
TRBJ2-7 | TRBV6-5 | NA | NA | TGTGCCAGCAGTTACTCATTAGGGGCCATCTCCTACGAGCAGTACTTC | CASSYSLGAISYEQYF
TRBJ1-1 | TRBV6-2/TRBV6-3 | NA | many | TGTGCCAGCAGTTACTCGGGATACAGGGTTCCGAGCGCTGAAGCTTTCTTT | CASSYSGYRVPSAEAFF
TRBJ1-5 | TRBV7-6 | NA | few | TGTGCCAGCAGCCAGGGCGGTAGCAATCAGCCCCAGCATTTT | CASSQGGSNQPQHF
TRBJ2-7 | TRBV10-1 | NA | NA | TGCGCCAGCTTACAGGCCCGGTGCGAGCAGTACTTC | CASLQARCEQYF
TRBJ1-3 | TRBV30 | NA | NA | TGTGCCTGGAGTGCCCTTTCTGGAAACACCATATATTTT | CAWSALSGNTIYF
TRBJ2-3 | TRBV7-9 | NA | NA | TGTGCCAGCAGCTTAGTAGCGGTCACAGATACGCAGTATTTT | CASSLVAVTDTQYF
TRBJ1-2 | TRBV3-1/TRBV3-2 | NA | NA | TGTGCCAGCAGCCAGGGCAGGGCGACTAACTATGGCTACACCTTC | CASSQGRATNYGYTF
TRBJ1-6 | TRBV6-4 | NA | once | TGTGCCAGCAGTGACCTCTCTCACGGTTCACCCCTCCACTTT | CASSDLSHGSPLHF
TRBJ1-3 | TRBV4-3 | NA | NA | TGCGCCAGCAGCCCTGATCTCGTGCGCTCTGGAAACACCATATATTTT | CASSPDLVRSGNTIYF
TRBJ2-1 | TRBV7-3 | TRBD1 | NA | TGTGCCAGCAGCTTAGACCACAGGGGGAATGAGCAGTTCTTC | CASSLDHRGNEQFF
TRBJ1-5 | TRBV10-3 | NA | NA | TGTGCCATCAGTCCAGGGCGGGATCAACAGCCCCAGCATTTT | CAISPGRDQQPQHF
TRBJ1-4 | TRBV3-1/TRBV3-2 | TRBD1 | NA | TGTGCCAGCAGCCAAATAGACAGGGCAGGGGGGAAACTGTTTTTT | CASSQIDRAGGKLFF
TRBJ2-2 | TRBV5-5 | TRBD2 | NA | TGTGCCAGCAGCTTTGGGACTAGCGACACCGGGGAGCTGTTTTTT | CASSFGTSDTGELFF
TRBJ2-7 | TRBV7-2 | NA | NA | TGTGCCAGCAGCTCTTATCAGTGGCCCTCCTACGAGCAGTACTTC | CASSSYQWPSYEQYF
TRBJ1-2 | TRBV10-3 | TRBD1 | NA | TGTGCCATCAGTGAGCAAGGGGGCTTCGATGGCTACACCTTC | CAISEQGGFDGYTF
TRBJ2-7 | TRBV7-6 | NA | NA | TGTGCCAGCAGCTTAGGAGCTAGCGCTACAACCTACGAGCAGTACTTC | CASSLGASATTYEQYF
TRBJ1-2 | TRBV7-2 | TRBD1 | NA | TGTGCCAGCAGCCCCAGGGACAGGGGGAGGGGTGGCTACACCTTC | CASSPRDRGRGGYTF